Listed here are 25 T cell receptor beta chains from one sample, sequenced in a study of T cell responses to AZD1222 COVID-19 vaccine. The table came from immunoSEQ multiplex PCR; TCRdb's copy has only in-frame clones and leaves some out. This sample yields over 100,000 clones, of which 85% to 90% are seen a single time; roughly 4% belongs to the top ten. Material: peripheral blood, obtained on day 0 of AZD1222 vaccination. The receptors stem from an adult in good health.

This chain uses TRBV5-1 with TRBJ1-4; 7 nucleotides match TRBD1. CDR3 size: 16 residues. Germline trimming cut 4 bases from V and 5 bases from J; bases unmatched to any gene: 11. Germline V gene lookup returns CDR1 SGHRS and CDR2 YFSETQ. CDR3 DNA: TGCGCCAGCAGCATAGGTCCCGGGACAGTCAATGAAAAACTGTTTTTT. Its protein product is CASSIGPGTVNEKLFF. The variable domain in full, completed from reference TRBV5-1 and TRBJ1-4, reads KAGVTQTPRYLIKTRGQQVTLSCSPISGHRSVSWYQQTPGQGLQFLFEYFSETQRNKGNFPGRFSGRQFSNSRSEMNVSTLELGDSALYLCASSIGPGTVNEKLFFGSGTQLSVL.

This rearrangement joins TRBV4-2 to TRBJ1-1, with a tentative D call TRBD1 (5 bases). Germline V gives CDR1 LGHNA, CDR2 YNFKEQ. Trimming shortened V by 1 base and J by 1 base, and 13 bases separated the two germline ends. There are 16 residues in the CDR3. In DNA form, the CDR3 reads TGTGCCAGCAGCCAAGCCCCCGGGAGGGGGAACACTGAAGCTTTCTTT. It specifies CASSQAPGRGNTEAFF.

The chain links TRBV6-2 or TRBV6-3 to TRBJ1-1; D not resolved. This CDR3 has 15 amino acids. Trimming pared 0 bases from V and 5 bases from J, leaving 13 bases between. Germline lookup yields CDR1 MNHEY and CDR2 SVGEGT. The CDR3 sequence is CASSYSRGYETEAFF. CDR3 DNA: TGTGCCAGCAGTTACTCGAGAGGGTACGAAACTGAAGCTTTCTTT.

The CDR3 reads CASSYESSYEQYF. As DNA, the CDR3 is TGTGCCAGCAGCTATGAAAGCTCCTACGAGCAGTACTTC. The chain uses TRBV7-8 and TRBJ2-7, with D unresolved. CDR1 and CDR2 from the germline V gene are SGHVS and FQNEAQ. The CDR3 runs 13 residues. The V end lost 4 bases, the J end lost 0 bases, and 7 bases lay between the germline ends.

The rearrangement uses TRBV18 and TRBJ2-5; no firm D call. The CDR3 sequence is 13 residues long. The ends were cut back, 6 bases at V and 0 bases at J, with 8 bases in the middle. CDR1 and CDR2 (germline): KGHSH, LQKENI. CDR3 DNA: TGTGCCAGCTCGGCGACGGACCAAGAGACCCAGTACTTC. Translation: CASSATDQETQYF.

This clone was seen a single time. V and J are TRBV6-2 or TRBV6-3 and TRBJ1-5; 9 bases are a match to TRBD1. CDR3 size: 16 residues. Germline CDR1 and CDR2: MNHEY and SVGEGT. Trimming removed 2 bases from V and 6 bases from J; junction bases left unmatched: 8. The CDR3 loop reads CASSYPSQGASQPQHF. DNA for the CDR3: TGTGCCAGCAGTTACCCTTCACAGGGGGCAAGTCAGCCCCAGCATTTT.

The chain uses TRBV19 and TRBJ2-2; weak D call: TRBD2 (6 bases). The germline gives CDR1 LNHDA, CDR2 SQIVND (reference sequence). There are 16 residues in the CDR3. Trimming took off 5 bases at V and 0 bases at J, with 13 bases between the two ends. CDR3 DNA sequence: TGTGCCAGTAGTTGGGCTAGCGATCCGAACACCGGGGAGCTGTTTTTT. Protein: CASSWASDPNTGELFF. Combining the CDR3 with reference TRBV19 and TRBJ2-2 gives the whole variable domain DGGITQSPKYLFRKEGQNVTLSCEQNLNHDAMYWYRQDPGQGLRLIYYSQIVNDFQKGDIAEGYSVSREKKESFPLTVTSAQKNPTAFYLCASSWASDPNTGELFFGEGSRLTVL.

CDR3 residues: CASRPGNSGNTIYF. The CDR3 bases are TGTGCCAGCAGACCGGGGAACTCTGGAAACACCATATATTTT. The V call is TRBV14, the J call TRBJ1-3; D ambiguous. The CDR3 has 14 amino acids. Germline-derived CDR1 and CDR2 are SGHDN and FVKESK. Trimming removed 6 bases at V and 0 bases at J, with 9 bases between. Using reference TRBV14 and TRBJ1-3 for the parts outside the CDR3, the full variable domain is EAGVTQFPSHSVIEKGQTVTLRCDPISGHDNLYWYRRVMGKEIKFLLHFVKESKQDESGMPNNRFLAERTGGTYSTLKVQPAELEDSGVYFCASRPGNSGNTIYFGEGSWLTVV.

The chain recombines TRBV5-1 with TRBJ1-2; weak D call: TRBD1 (6 bases). Germline V gene lookup returns CDR1 SGHRS and CDR2 YFSETQ. Between the trimmed V and J ends, which lost 5 bases and 5 bases, there was a span of 10 bases. The CDR3 is 12 residues long. The CDR3 nucleotides read TGCGCCAGCAGATCAGGGGATTATGGCTACACCTTC. Translation: CASRSGDYGYTF.

This chain connects TRBV2 to TRBJ2-7, with D tentatively TRBD1 (6 bases). V lost 3 bases and J 9 bases, leaving 18 bases between the germline ends. There are 14 residues in the CDR3. CDR1 and CDR2 from the germline V gene are SNHLY and FYNNEI. The CDR3, as DNA: TGTGCCAGCAGTGACCGACCTTTCTTCAGGGGGCAGTACTTC. Protein product: CASSDRPFFRGQYF.

The chain couples TRBV6-6 to TRBJ2-1; perhaps TRBD2 as D (6 bases). The ends were cut back, 6 bases at V and 6 bases at J, with 12 bases in the middle. CDR1 is MNHNY and CDR2 is SVGAGI in the germline V gene (reference sequence). The CDR3 consists of 13 residues. The CDR3 sequence is CASRQLASNEQFF. The DNA of the CDR3 is TGTGCCAGCAGACAACTAGCCTCCAATGAGCAGTTCTTC.

V usage is TRBV9 and J usage is TRBJ2-3; TRBD1 matches 9 bases. Germline CDR1 SGDLS, CDR2 YYNGEE. V lost 3 bases, J lost 5 bases, and 10 bases stayed unmatched. This CDR3 is 16 amino acids long. Written as DNA, the CDR3 is TGTGCCAGCAGCGCCAGGACAGGGGAGTGGGGAGATACGCAGTATTTT. It codes for CASSARTGEWGDTQYF.

The V call is TRBV2, the J call TRBJ1-1; TRBD1 matches 8 bases. This CDR3 region has 15 residues. With 5 bases clipped from V and 1 base from J, the junction kept 6 bases outside the gene matches. Germline values: CDR1 SNHLY, CDR2 FYNNEI. CDR3 sequence reads: CASSLRTGTNTEAFF. Written as DNA, the CDR3 is TGTGCCAGCAGTCTACGGACAGGGACGAACACTGAAGCTTTCTTT.

The chain combines TRBV19 with TRBJ2-1, with D possibly matching TRBD2 (6 bases). The germline V and J ends were trimmed by 5 bases and 5 bases, with 16 bases remaining between them. This CDR3 comprises 15 residues. Germline CDR1 LNHDA, CDR2 SQIVND (reference sequence). The CDR3 DNA sequence: TGTGCCAGTAGTGAGAGGACCGCGGGAAACAATGAGCAGTTCTTC. Amino acid sequence: CASSERTAGNNEQFF.

The chain uses TRBV7-9 and TRBJ2-5, with D uncertain. CDR3 length equals 14 residues. The V end was cut by 2 bases, the J end by 2 bases, with 9 bases between. Looked up from germline, CDR1 is SEHNR and CDR2 is FQNEAQ (reference sequence). CDR3 region: CASSLTHEQETQYF. CDR3 DNA sequence: TGTGCCAGCAGCTTAACTCACGAGCAAGAGACCCAGTACTTC. The whole variable domain, filled in from reference TRBV7-9 and TRBJ2-5, reads DTGVSQNPRHKITKRGQNVTFRCDPISEHNRLYWYRQTLGQGPEFLTYFQNEAQLEKSRLLSDRFSAERPKGSFSTLEIQRTEQGDSAMYLCASSLTHEQETQYFGPGTRLLVL.

The chain joins TRBV11-2 to TRBJ2-7; 11 bases match TRBD2. V trimming: 5 bases; J trimming: 3 bases; junction bases outside the gene matches: 3. The CDR3 contains 14 residues. In germline, CDR1 is SGHAT, CDR2 FQNNGV. CDR3 DNA: TGTGCCAGCAGCCTACTAGCGGGGGACTACGAGCAGTACTTC. Its translation: CASSLLAGDYEQYF.

The sample holds a few counts of this clone. This chain links TRBV23-1 with TRBJ1-1, with D tentatively TRBD1 (5 bases). TRBV23-1 is labeled an ORF, and its function is uncertain. The CDR3 is 13 residues long. Trimming took off 6 bases at V and 2 bases at J, with 10 bases between the two ends. In nucleotides, the CDR3 is TGCGCCAGCAGGGCCCAGGGAAACACTGAAGCTTTCTTT. The encoded protein is CASRAQGNTEAFF.

The chain carries TRBV5-1 and TRBJ2-3; 11 bases are a match to TRBD1. The germline V gene has CDR1 SGHRS and CDR2 YFSETQ. V was clipped by 3 bases and J by 4 bases; unmatched bases: 13. The CDR3 covers 18 residues. As DNA, the CDR3 is TGCGCCAGCAGCTCCGCCGGACAGGGGGCGAGGGGCGCAGATACGCAGTATTTT. Its protein is CASSSAGQGARGADTQYF.

The chain carries TRBV7-2 and TRBJ1-4; no reliable D call. This CDR3 has 14 amino acids. V lost 5 bases, J lost 4 bases, and 11 bases lay in between. Germline CDR1 is SGHTA and CDR2 is FQGNSA. The CDR3, as DNA: TGTGCCAGCAGCAGAGACCCCCTTAATGAAAAACTGTTTTTT. This sequence encodes CASSRDPLNEKLFF.

The CDR3 DNA follows: TGCGCCGAGGGTACAGGGGAAGAGAGACCTGAAGCTTTCTTT. The encoded protein is CAEGTGEERPEAFF. The chain joins TRBV5-1 to TRBJ1-1; 7 nucleotides line up with TRBD1. Germline trimming cut 10 bases from V and 6 bases from J; bases unmatched to any gene: 15. Germline CDR1 reads SGHRS; CDR2 reads YFSETQ. The CDR3 consists of 14 residues.

This chain joins TRBV18 and TRBJ2-5, with 8 nucleotides matching TRBD1. The CDR3 sequence is 16 residues long. J lost 5 bases, V lost 0 bases, and 8 bases had no gene match. CDR1 and CDR2 from the germline V gene are KGHSH and LQKENI. The CDR3 nucleotides are TGTGCCAGCTCACCACCGTGGACAGGGTTAGGGGAGACCCAGTACTTC. This translates into CASSPPWTGLGETQYF.

This chain connects TRBV9 to TRBJ2-5, with D perhaps matching TRBD1 (5 bases). CDR3 length: 15 residues. Deletions cut 0 bases from V and 3 bases from J, with 12 bases between. From germline, CDR1 is SGDLS and CDR2 YYNGEE. The CDR3 coding sequence is TGTGCCAGCAGCGTAGCGGCAGGGTTAGAAGAGACCCAGTACTTC. Its protein is CASSVAAGLEETQYF. Using reference TRBV9 and TRBJ2-5 for the parts outside the CDR3, the full variable domain is DSGVTQTPKHLITATGQRVTLRCSPRSGDLSVYWYQQSLDQGLQFLIQYYNGEERAKGNILERFSAQQFPDLHSELNLSSLELGDSALYFCASSVAAGLEETQYFGPGTRLLVL.

The chain uses TRBV18 and TRBJ1-2; TRBD1 agrees at 7 bases. Per the germline V gene, CDR1 is KGHSH and CDR2 is LQKENI. This CDR3 is 15 amino acids long. Unmatched junction bases numbered 7, after V lost 3 bases and J lost 3 bases. CDR3 coding DNA: TGTGCCAGCTCACCGGCAGCAGGGGGTGACTATGGCTACACCTTC. As protein: CASSPAAGGDYGYTF.

The chain joins TRBV4-1 to TRBJ1-6; no firm D call. This CDR3 has 17 residues. Trimming took off 0 bases at V and 0 bases at J, with 9 bases between the two ends. Germline values: CDR1 MGHRA, CDR2 YSYEKL. The CDR3 DNA is TGCGCCAGCAGCCAAGAAGGTTCCGGCTCCTATAATTCACCCCTCCACTTT. This encodes CASSQEGSGSYNSPLHF.

The CDR3 coding sequence is TGTGCCAGTAGTATCCAGGGGTTCAATGAGCAGTTCTTC. Translating gives CASSIQGFNEQFF. V gene TRBV19 combines with J gene TRBJ2-1, with TRBD1 as a possible D gene (6 bases). The CDR3 runs 13 residues. The V end lost 3 bases, the J end lost 6 bases, and 9 bases lay between the germline ends. Germline CDR1 is LNHDA and CDR2 is SQIVND (reference sequence).